The 31 T cell receptor beta chains in this list originate from one sample, sequenced in a study of cytotoxic CD8 clonotypes in ibrutinib-treated CLL. Sequencing was performed with immunoSEQ multiplex PCR; in TCRdb, only in-frame clones are kept and a portion is missing. The top ten clones hold roughly 2% of a sample with 150,000 or so clones, approximately 83% of them seen once. Here the sequenced sample was PBMCs, taken after 24 months of ibrutinib treatment. These receptor sequences come from a human donor with chronic lymphocytic leukemia.

This clone was seen a handful of times. This chain links TRBV4-3 with TRBJ2-3, with a tentative D call TRBD2 (6 bases). The germline V and J ends were trimmed by 6 bases and 6 bases, with 13 bases remaining between them. This CDR3 is built from 13 residues. Germline V gene lookup returns CDR1 LGHNA and CDR2 YSLEER. The CDR3 nucleotides are TGCGCCAGCAGGCCCGGGACTGCGGATACGCAGTATTTT. This translates into CASRPGTADTQYF.

V and J are TRBV30 and TRBJ1-5; a possible D gene is TRBD1 (6 bases). V was cut by 1 base and J by 7 bases, with 11 bases left in between. Germline CDR1 and CDR2: GTSNPN and SVGIG (reference sequence). The CDR3 runs 13 residues. CDR3 in amino acids: CAWSAGDGQPQHF. CDR3 nucleotide sequence: TGTGCCTGGAGTGCAGGGGACGGGCAGCCCCAGCATTTT. Variable domain in full (rest from reference TRBV30 and TRBJ1-5): SQTIHQWPATLVQPVGSPLSLECTVEGTSNPNLYWYRQAAGRGLQLLFYSVGIGQISSEVPQNLSASRPQDRQFILSSKKLLLSDSGFYLCAWSAGDGQPQHFGDGTRLSIL.

The chain carries TRBV7-8 and TRBJ1-5; weak D call: TRBD1 (5 bases). The CDR3 spans 15 residues. Germline loops: CDR1 SGHVS, CDR2 FQNEAQ. V was trimmed by 5 bases and J by 6 bases, leaving 17 bases between them. The CDR3 sequence: CASSLGVTAGQPQHF. The CDR3, as DNA: TGTGCCAGCAGCCTGGGGGTGACAGCTGGTCAGCCCCAGCATTTT.

V and J are TRBV5-4 and TRBJ2-7; TRBD1 matches 10 bases. V shed 3 bases and J 3 bases; nucleotides not matched to a gene: 6. The V gene's germline CDR1 is SGHNT and CDR2 YYREEE (reference sequence). The CDR3 covers 15 residues. DNA for the CDR3: TGTGCCAGCAGCTCCCGGGACAGGGGTTACTACGAGCAGTACTTC. Translation: CASSSRDRGYYEQYF.

The rearrangement uses TRBV28 and TRBJ2-3; weak D call: TRBD1 (6 bases). Trimming took off 1 base at V and 7 bases at J, with 18 bases between the two ends. The germline V gene encodes CDR1 MDHEN and CDR2 SYDVKM. This CDR3 region has 16 residues. CDR3 sequence: CASSLFRGTTGHTQYF. As DNA, the CDR3 is TGTGCCAGCAGTTTATTTCGGGGAACGACAGGACATACGCAGTATTTT.

The rearrangement uses TRBV19 and TRBJ1-1; D not resolved. The CDR3 spans 13 residues. The V end was cut by 6 bases, the J end by 1 base, with 9 bases between. Germline values: CDR1 LNHDA, CDR2 SQIVND (reference sequence). CDR3 DNA: TGTGCCAGTAGGGTCCAGCAGAACACTGAAGCTTTCTTT. It encodes CASRVQQNTEAFF.

This clone was seen a single time. CDR3 sequence reads: CASSSLDRAGGYTF. DNA of the CDR3: TGTGCCAGCAGTTCCCTCGACAGGGCGGGCGGCTACACCTTC. The chain recombines TRBV6-5 with TRBJ1-2; 7 bases agree with TRBD1. The CDR3 loop spans 14 amino acids. The V segment lost 4 bases and the J segment 8 bases; nucleotides outside the gene matches: 10. The germline CDR1 and CDR2 sequences are MNHEY and SVGAGI.

The CDR3 DNA follows: TGTGCCAGCAGCAATTCCGGGACATGGACAGAATTAGACACTGAAGCTTTCTTT. Translating it yields CASSNSGTWTELDTEAFF. This chain uses TRBV21-1 with TRBJ1-1; the table's TRBD1 call for D was not verified on the DNA. TRBV21-1 is recorded as a pseudogene. This CDR3 comprises 18 residues.

The genes are TRBV5-4 and TRBJ2-4; unclear D gene. The CDR3 is made up of 16 amino acids. V gave up 0 bases and J gave up 0 bases, with 10 bases separating them. CDR1 SGHNT and CDR2 YYREEE come from the germline V gene (reference sequence). DNA for the CDR3: TGTGCCAGCAGCTTGGAAGGTCGGGTAGCCAAAAACATTCAGTACTTC. This gives the protein CASSLEGRVAKNIQYF.

The chain carries TRBV28 and TRBJ1-3; 7 positions agree with TRBD1. Trimming cost V 4 bases and J 1 base; bases outside gene matches: 7. The CDR3 has 16 residues. The germline CDR1 and CDR2 sequences are MDHEN and SYDVKM. The CDR3 loop is CASSSGQFSSGNTIYF. CDR3 coding DNA: TGTGCCAGCAGTTCGGGACAGTTTTCTTCTGGAAACACCATATATTTT. Full variable domain (outside the CDR3, taken from reference TRBV28 and TRBJ1-3): DVKVTQSSRYLVKRTGEKVFLECVQDMDHENMFWYRQDPGLGLRLIYFSYDVKMKEKGDIPEGYSVSREKKERFSLILESASTNQTSMYLCASSSGQFSSGNTIYFGEGSWLTVV.

The genes are TRBV7-9 and TRBJ1-2; D gene uncertain. The CDR3 sequence is 16 residues long. Germline-derived CDR1 and CDR2 are SEHNR and FQNEAQ (reference sequence). V dropped 0 bases and J dropped 0 bases, with 11 bases sitting between them. CDR3 region: CASSLAEGYSNYGYTF. The CDR3 DNA is TGTGCCAGCAGCTTAGCGGAGGGATATTCTAACTATGGCTACACCTTC.

This chain joins TRBV30 and TRBJ1-5; TRBD1 is a possible D gene (5 bases). CDR1 and CDR2 (germline): GTSNPN, SVGIG (reference sequence). V gave up 0 bases and J gave up 4 bases, with 25 bases separating them. CDR3 size: 19 residues. The CDR3 nucleotides read TGTGCCTGGAGTGTTTCCAGGGACCTAACTAACCCGGGAAATCAGCCCCAGCATTTT. Amino acids: CAWSVSRDLTNPGNQPQHF.

This clone occurred a few times. The chain joins TRBV19 to TRBJ2-7; D is unresolved. CDR1 is LNHDA, CDR2 SQIVND, per germline (reference sequence). The CDR3 spans 13 residues. The V end was cut by 1 base, the J end by 6 bases, with 10 bases between. CDR3 nucleotide sequence: TGTGCCAGTAGTATAGGTCCTCTCTCCGAGCAGTACTTC. Translation: CASSIGPLSEQYF.

This chain connects TRBV5-6 to TRBJ2-7; perhaps TRBD1 as D (6 bases). CDR1 is SGHDT, CDR2 YYEEEE, per germline. The CDR3 is made up of 14 amino acids. Trimming shortened V by 2 bases and J by 1 base, and 10 bases separated the two germline ends. The CDR3 nucleotides read TGTGCCAGCAGCTTAACCGGGACATCCTACGAGCAGTACTTC. Protein product: CASSLTGTSYEQYF.

The rearrangement uses TRBV7-9 and TRBJ1-1; TRBD1 matches at 8 bases. With 5 bases clipped from V and 1 base from J, the junction kept 6 bases outside the gene matches. Germline loops: CDR1 SEHNR, CDR2 FQNEAQ (reference sequence). CDR3 size: 15 residues. The CDR3 loop reads CASSIYGQGNTEAFF. For the CDR3, the DNA is TGTGCCAGCAGCATATACGGACAGGGGAACACTGAAGCTTTCTTT.

This clone is a singleton in its sample. The rearrangement links TRBV4-3 to TRBJ2-1; D gene uncertain. The V gene's germline CDR1 is LGHNA and CDR2 YSLEER. The CDR3 has 14 amino acids. V was trimmed by 0 bases and J by 3 bases, leaving 6 bases between them. The CDR3 DNA follows: TGCGCCAGCAGCCAAGACTCCGGCTACAATGAGCAGTTCTTC. It yields the protein CASSQDSGYNEQFF.

The V gene is TRBV5-6, the J gene TRBJ2-7; a weak D match, TRBD2 (6 bases). The germline V and J ends were trimmed by 6 bases and 4 bases, with 20 bases remaining between them. The CDR3 runs to 15 residues. Germline lookup yields CDR1 SGHDT and CDR2 YYEEEE. The CDR3 bases are TGTGCCAGCACCTCACAACGGACTATAATATACGAGCAGTACTTC. This gives the protein CASTSQRTIIYEQYF.

A remark on this clone: Distinct nucleotide sequences in the sample also encode this CDR3. This chain uses TRBV19 with TRBJ2-7, with 10 bases that match TRBD2. Germline CDR1 LNHDA, CDR2 SQIVND (reference sequence). Germline trimming cut 4 bases from V and 3 bases from J; bases unmatched to any gene: 3. The CDR3 is 14 amino acids. CDR3 loop: CASSRVAGGYEQYF. CDR3 DNA: TGTGCCAGTAGTAGAGTAGCGGGAGGCTACGAGCAGTACTTC.

The chain recombines TRBV5-5 with TRBJ2-2; 11 positions agree with TRBD1. Germline loops: CDR1 SGHKS, CDR2 YYEKEE (reference sequence). This CDR3 is 15 amino acids long. Trimming took 4 bases from V and 5 from J; bases not matched to a gene: 4. CDR3 sequence reads: CASSPGTGGTGELFF. The DNA of the CDR3 is TGTGCCAGCAGCCCTGGGACAGGGGGAACCGGGGAGCTGTTTTTT.

V gene TRBV6-5 combines with J gene TRBJ1-1; D might be TRBD1 (6 bases). Trimming pared 9 bases from V and 3 bases from J, leaving 20 bases between. The CDR3 loop spans 15 amino acids. The germline V gene encodes CDR1 MNHEY and CDR2 SVGAGI. CDR3 DNA: TGTGCCAGTACAGGGTTTTCGGGCCAGTACACTGAAGCTTTCTTT. Protein: CASTGFSGQYTEAFF.

This clone was detected only once. This sequence joins TRBV19 and TRBJ1-2, with D maybe TRBD1 (6 bases). CDR3 size: 15 residues. Trimming removed 5 bases at V and 4 bases at J, with 17 bases between. CDR1 is LNHDA, CDR2 SQIVND, per germline (reference sequence). The CDR3 nucleotides read TGTGCCAGTAGTCTACCCGGACAGACTCGCTATGGCTACACCTTC. It codes for CASSLPGQTRYGYTF.

The genes are TRBV25-1 and TRBJ2-3; 7 bases match TRBD1. The CDR3 runs to 11 residues. Trimming removed 6 bases from V and 14 bases from J; junction bases left unmatched: 8. Germline V lookup: CDR1 MGHDK, CDR2 SYGVNS. CDR3 sequence (DNA): TGTGCCAGCAGCCAGGACAGGCTCACGTATTTT. This sequence encodes CASSQDRLTYF.

The chain has TRBV30 and TRBJ2-2; D gene ambiguous. The germline V gene has CDR1 GTSNPN and CDR2 SVGIG (reference sequence). V was pared by 0 bases and J by 0 bases, with 8 bases between. The CDR3 extends over 15 amino acids. The CDR3, as DNA: TGTGCCTGGAGTGTACAGACCGCGAACACCGGGGAGCTGTTTTTT. The encoded protein is CAWSVQTANTGELFF. Together with reference TRBV30 and TRBJ2-2, the CDR3 gives the full variable domain: SQTIHQWPATLVQPVGSPLSLECTVEGTSNPNLYWYRQAAGRGLQLLFYSVGIGQISSEVPQNLSASRPQDRQFILSSKKLLLSDSGFYLCAWSVQTANTGELFFGEGSRLTVL.

The genes are TRBV5-1 and TRBJ2-1; tentative D call: TRBD1 (5 bases). V lost 4 bases, J lost 7 bases, and 18 bases lay in between. Germline V lookup: CDR1 SGHRS, CDR2 YFSETQ. The CDR3 length is 15 residues. CDR3 nucleotide sequence: TGCGCCAGCAGCCCGGACACTCCACTCCGGAATGAGCAGTTCTTC. Translation: CASSPDTPLRNEQFF.

V usage is TRBV18 and J usage is TRBJ2-7, with 7 bases identical to TRBD2. After removal of 6 bases from V and 2 bases from J, the junction contained 10 bases not matched to a gene. Germline CDR1 reads KGHSH; CDR2 reads LQKENI. This CDR3 is built from 15 residues. Written as DNA, the CDR3 is TGTGCCAGCTCCGTTAATACGGGAGGAGCCTACGAGCAGTACTTC. This codes for CASSVNTGGAYEQYF.

The V call is TRBV6-4, the J call TRBJ2-3; 9 bases map to TRBD2. Germline assignment: CDR1 MRHNA and CDR2 SNTAGT. The CDR3 is 17 residues long. Trimming removed 3 bases from V and 2 bases from J; junction bases left unmatched: 9. The CDR3 region is CASSDSFSGGSTDTQYF. The DNA of the CDR3 is TGTGCCAGCAGTGATTCTTTTAGCGGGGGATCCACAGATACGCAGTATTTT.

V gene TRBV5-4 combines with J gene TRBJ2-2; maybe TRBD2 (6 bases). CDR1 is SGHNT, CDR2 YYREEE, per germline (reference sequence). V lost 3 bases and J lost 1, with 13 bases in between. This CDR3 has 16 amino acids. Here the CDR3 reads CASSSGGKGNTGELFF. The CDR3 coding sequence is TGTGCCAGCAGCTCGGGCGGGAAAGGGAACACCGGGGAGCTGTTTTTT. The entire variable domain, with the rest obtained from reference TRBV5-4 and TRBJ2-2, is as follows: ETGVTQSPTHLIKTRGQQVTLRCSSQSGHNTVSWYQQALGQGPQFIFQYYREEENGRGNFPPRFSGLQFPNYSSELNVNALELDDSALYLCASSSGGKGNTGELFFGEGSRLTVL.

The CDR3, as DNA: TGTGCCAGCAGCGAATCCCTCCGGGGTGGGCCTAGCGGGGGTTCTTATGAGCAGTTCTTC. The encoded protein is CASSESLRGGPSGGSYEQFF. V is TRBV9 and J is TRBJ2-1, with 10 bases identical to TRBD2. The CDR3 totals 20 residues. The germline gives CDR1 SGDLS, CDR2 YYNGEE. V was clipped by 3 bases and J by 8 bases; unmatched bases: 23.

The chain combines TRBV5-1 with TRBJ2-3; the D is unclear. The germline gives CDR1 SGHRS, CDR2 YFSETQ. This CDR3 spans 13 amino acids. The V end lost 0 bases, the J end lost 2 bases, and 4 bases lay between the germline ends. The CDR3 protein is CASSLEATDTQYF. CDR3 DNA sequence: TGCGCCAGCAGCTTGGAAGCCACAGATACGCAGTATTTT.

CDR3 coding DNA: TGTGCCAGCAGGAAAGGACAGGGGGCGGTCGGAGAGACCCAGTACTTC. It is translated as CASRKGQGAVGETQYF. The chain joins TRBV6-6 to TRBJ2-5, with TRBD1 matching over 11 bases. The CDR3 covers 16 residues. Losses at the gene ends were 6 bases for V and 4 bases for J; bases not matched to a gene: 10. Germline V gene data show CDR1 as MNHNY and CDR2 as SVGAGI (reference sequence).

The sample holds a few counts of this clone. The rearrangement uses TRBV18 and TRBJ1-1; maybe TRBD1 (6 bases). The CDR3 is made up of 14 amino acids. Deletions cut 4 bases from V and 3 bases from J, with 12 bases between. Germline CDR1 and CDR2: KGHSH and LQKENI. CDR3 in amino acids: CASSLQGGDTEAFF. The DNA of the CDR3 is TGTGCCAGCTCACTCCAAGGGGGGGACACTGAAGCTTTCTTT.